This entry lists 23 T cell receptor beta chains sequenced from one sample in a study of blood T cell repertoires in COVID-19. Data came from immunoSEQ multiplex PCR; TCRdb stores just in-frame clones and leaves some out. The data hold approximately 97,000 clones, with 81% observed a single time. The sample comprised peripheral blood. The origin of the receptors is a man between 60 and 75 years old with acute or convalescent COVID-19.

V and J are TRBV3-1 (or the pseudogene TRBV3-2) and TRBJ2-7, with D possibly being TRBD2 (6 bases). Germline V gene sequence: CDR1 LGHDT, CDR2 YNNKEL (reference sequence). V was cut by 4 bases and J by 7 bases, with 11 bases left in between. CDR3 length equals 12 residues. The DNA of the CDR3 is TGTGCCAGCAGCCCCCTTGCGGGGGAGCAGTACTTC. Translation: CASSPLAGEQYF.

The chain couples TRBV7-2 to TRBJ2-1; D may be TRBD1 (5 bases). The germline CDR1 and CDR2 sequences are SGHTA and FQGNSA. This CDR3 region has 16 residues. V was shortened by 3 bases and J by 2 bases, with 14 bases between the two germline ends. CDR3 bases: TGTGCCAGCAGCTTGACCTCAGGGATTACCTACAATGAGCAGTTCTTC. Translated, it gives CASSLTSGITYNEQFF.

The gene calls are TRBV7-2 and TRBJ2-7, with D hard to call. The ends were cut back, 5 bases at V and 1 base at J, with 6 bases in the middle. Germline V gene data show CDR1 as SGHTA and CDR2 as FQGNSA. The CDR3 runs 12 residues. Written as DNA, the CDR3 is TGTGCCAGCAGCCGTAGTTCCTACGAGCAGTACTTC. Translating gives CASSRSSYEQYF.

V gene TRBV25-1 combines with J gene TRBJ2-2; maybe TRBD1 (7 bases). CDR1 MGHDK and CDR2 SYGVNS come from the germline V gene. Trimming removed 10 bases at V and 0 bases at J, with 12 bases between. The CDR3 has 14 residues. CDR3 residues: CATAGQTNTGELFF. In nucleotides, the CDR3 is TGTGCCACCGCGGGACAGACGAACACCGGGGAGCTGTTTTTT. Together with reference TRBV25-1 and TRBJ2-2, the CDR3 gives the full variable domain: EADIYQTPRYLVIGTGKKITLECSQTMGHDKMYWYQQDPGMELHLIHYSYGVNSTEKGDLSSESTVSRIRTEHFPLTLESARPSHTSQYLCATAGQTNTGELFFGEGSRLTVL.

This sequence joins TRBV19 and TRBJ1-2, with D possibly being TRBD1 (6 bases). Trimming removed 1 base at V and 4 bases at J, with 13 bases between. The CDR3 sequence is 15 residues long. From germline, CDR1 is LNHDA and CDR2 SQIVND (reference sequence). CDR3 sequence: CASSIGAGQPYGYTF. The CDR3 DNA reads as TGTGCCAGTAGTATAGGGGCCGGACAGCCCTATGGCTACACCTTC.

This chain connects TRBV7-9 to TRBJ1-5; no clear D gene. The CDR3 extends over 15 amino acids. Trimming cost V 1 base and J 8 bases, with 15 bases left between them. Germline lookup yields CDR1 SEHNR and CDR2 FQNEAQ (reference sequence). DNA for the CDR3: TGTGCCAGCAGCTTAGGGAGATCTCCGGCTGAGCCCCAGCATTTT. It yields the protein CASSLGRSPAEPQHF.

This clone showed up just once. This chain connects TRBV11-2 to TRBJ2-2; 13 nucleotides align to TRBD2. The CDR3 is 18 residues long. CDR1 is SGHAT, CDR2 FQNNGV, per germline. Trimming removed 4 bases from V and 0 bases from J; junction bases left unmatched: 5. CDR3 residues: CASSYRTSGGANTGELFF. Here the CDR3 DNA reads TGTGCCAGCAGCTATCGGACTAGCGGGGGCGCGAACACCGGGGAGCTGTTTTTT. The entire variable domain, with the rest obtained from reference TRBV11-2 and TRBJ2-2, is as follows: EAGVAQSPRYKIIEKRQSVAFWCNPISGHATLYWYQQILGQGPKLLIQFQNNGVVDDSQLPKDRFSAERLKGVDSTLKIQPAKLEDSAVYLCASSYRTSGGANTGELFFGEGSRLTVL.

The J gene is TRBJ1-2, the V gene TRBV3-1 (or the pseudogene TRBV3-2); D not certain. The ends were cut back, 7 bases at V and 4 bases at J, with 22 bases in the middle. The CDR3 consists of 16 residues. The V gene's germline CDR1 is LGHDT and CDR2 YNNKEL (reference sequence). Here the CDR3 reads CASTSVGSADFYGYTF. In DNA form, the CDR3 reads TGTGCCAGCACCTCTGTGGGGAGCGCGGATTTCTATGGCTACACCTTC.

The gene calls are TRBV6-5 and TRBJ2-5; 9 bases agree with TRBD2. Germline V gene sequence: CDR1 MNHEY, CDR2 SVGAGI. V shed 0 bases, J shed 6 bases, and the junction held 5 bases outside the gene matches. This CDR3 has 15 amino acids. CDR3 nucleotides: TGTGCCAGCAGTTACTCCATAGCGGGAGACCAGACCCAGTACTTC. Its protein product is CASSYSIAGDQTQYF.

This clone appeared a single time. This sequence joins TRBV4-3 and TRBJ1-4, with 7 nucleotides matching TRBD1. Germline CDR1 LGHNA, CDR2 YSLEER. The CDR3 covers 14 residues. V lost 6 bases to trimming and J lost 7 bases; unmatched junction nucleotides: 8. Here the CDR3 DNA reads TGCGCCAGCAGACCAACAGGGGCGGGTGAAAAACTGTTTTTT. It translates to CASRPTGAGEKLFF.

This clone has only a few counts. In DNA, the CDR3 is TGCGCCAGCAGCTCACAGGGGGGAGCCTACGAGCAGTACTTC. Amino acids: CASSSQGGAYEQYF. This sequence joins TRBV5-1 and TRBJ2-7, with 8 positions matching TRBD1. The ends lost 3 bases at V and 2 bases at J; junction bases unmatched: 4. From germline, CDR1 is SGHRS and CDR2 YFSETQ. This CDR3 has 14 amino acids.

The chain joins TRBV7-2 to TRBJ2-5; 13 bases map to TRBD2. This CDR3 is 16 amino acids long. In germline, CDR1 is SGHTA, CDR2 FQGNSA. Unmatched junction bases numbered 5, after V lost 5 bases and J lost 2 bases. The CDR3 DNA follows: TGTGCCAGCAGCCCCTGGACTAGCGGGGGACAAGAGACCCAGTACTTC. This codes for CASSPWTSGGQETQYF. Full variable domain (missing parts from reference TRBV7-2 and TRBJ2-5): GAGVSQSPSNKVTEKGKDVELRCDPISGHTALYWYRQSLGQGLEFLIYFQGNSAPDKSGLPSDRFSAERTGGSVSTLTIQRTQQEDSAVYLCASSPWTSGGQETQYFGPGTRLLVL.

This clone was recorded a few times. The V and J genes are TRBV12-3 or TRBV12-4 and TRBJ1-5; D uncertain. The CDR3 has 11 amino acids. The ends were cut back, 1 base at V and 11 bases at J, with 6 bases in the middle. CDR3 residues: CASSLGLSQHF. As DNA, the CDR3 is TGTGCCAGCAGTTTAGGGCTCTCCCAGCATTTT.

The V call is TRBV12-3 or TRBV12-4, the J call TRBJ2-2; perhaps TRBD1 as D (6 bases). Trimming stripped 6 bases from V and 5 bases from J, with 10 bases between. The CDR3 spans 13 residues. The CDR3 here is CASSRGWTGELFF. The CDR3 DNA reads as TGTGCCAGCAGCAGGGGATGGACCGGGGAGCTGTTTTTT.

CDR3 sequence: CASSERQGAGSFSYSPLHF. Here the CDR3 DNA reads TGTGCCAGCAGTGAGCGACAGGGGGCTGGGTCCTTTTCCTATTCACCCCTCCACTTT. V is TRBV6-1 and J is TRBJ1-6; TRBD1 agrees at 10 bases. With 3 bases clipped from V and 8 bases from J, the junction kept 16 bases outside the gene matches. CDR3 length: 19 amino acids. CDR1 MNHNS and CDR2 SASEGT come from the germline V gene.

This clone was seen more than once but under ten times. The chain links TRBV9 to TRBJ2-2, with D hard to call. V was trimmed by 3 bases and J by 3 bases, leaving 6 bases between them. Looked up from germline, CDR1 is SGDLS and CDR2 is YYNGEE. This CDR3 spans 13 amino acids. The CDR3 sequence is CASSAHDTGELFF. As DNA, the CDR3 is TGTGCCAGCAGCGCACACGACACCGGGGAGCTGTTTTTT. Complete variable domain (other parts from reference TRBV9 and TRBJ2-2): DSGVTQTPKHLITATGQRVTLRCSPRSGDLSVYWYQQSLDQGLQFLIQYYNGEERAKGNILERFSAQQFPDLHSELNLSSLELGDSALYFCASSAHDTGELFFGEGSRLTVL.

The chain couples TRBV6-1 to TRBJ1-2; D is perhaps TRBD1 (6 bases). CDR3 size: 13 residues. V was clipped by 3 bases and J by 8 bases, with 13 bases between them. Germline V gene lookup returns CDR1 MNHNS and CDR2 SASEGT. CDR3 bases: TGTGCCAGCAGTGAGCAGGGGTTCGGGGGCTACACCTTC. The encoded protein is CASSEQGFGGYTF.

V is TRBV6-5 and J is TRBJ2-7, with D possibly TRBD1 on 5 matching bases. There are 14 residues in the CDR3. Trimming removed 5 bases from V and 2 bases from J, with 13 bases in between. Germline lookup yields CDR1 MNHEY and CDR2 SVGAGI. DNA of the CDR3: TGTGCCAGCAGTAGTCGGCAGGGTGCCTACGAGCAGTACTTC. Its protein product is CASSSRQGAYEQYF.

The chain joins TRBV27 to TRBJ1-5; D gene uncertain. Looked up from germline, CDR1 is MNHEY and CDR2 is SMNVEV (reference sequence). This CDR3 is 16 amino acids long. The V gene lost 6 bases and the J gene lost 6 bases, with 21 bases spanning the gap. This CDR3 reads CASSSRLSGGPQPQHF. CDR3 bases: TGTGCCAGCAGCTCCCGTCTCAGCGGCGGGCCTCAGCCCCAGCATTTT.

This clone occurred once. This sequence joins TRBV18 and TRBJ2-1; tentative D call: TRBD2 (5 bases). Trimming took off 5 bases at V and 10 bases at J, with 15 bases between the two ends. Per the germline V gene, CDR1 is KGHSH and CDR2 is LQKENI. There are 13 residues in the CDR3. The DNA for the CDR3 is TGTGCCAGCTCATCTAATCCCGGCGGGGAGCAGTTCTTC. It translates to CASSSNPGGEQFF.

V is TRBV9 and J is TRBJ2-5; 9 bases match TRBD2. This CDR3 is 16 amino acids long. CDR1 is SGDLS and CDR2 is YYNGEE in the germline V gene. J was trimmed by 5 bases and V by 4 bases; bases with no gene match: 12. CDR3 coding DNA: TGTGCCAGCAGCCGTGTATCTAGCGGGGCGAGGGAGACCCAGTACTTC. Protein product: CASSRVSSGARETQYF.

V usage is TRBV6-2 or TRBV6-3 and J usage is TRBJ1-1; tentative D call: TRBD1 (5 bases). V lost 4 bases and J 0 bases, leaving 9 bases between the germline ends. This CDR3 has 14 residues. Germline loops: CDR1 MNHEY, CDR2 SVGEGT. CDR3 in DNA: TGTGCCAGCAGTTCCTGGACAATGAACACTGAAGCTTTCTTT. This encodes CASSSWTMNTEAFF.

V is TRBV28 and J is TRBJ2-1; D is undetermined. There are 14 residues in the CDR3. Germline CDR1 and CDR2: MDHEN and SYDVKM. Between the trimmed V and J ends, which lost 3 bases and 9 bases, there was a span of 15 bases. Here the CDR3 reads CASSFGPRWLEQFF. CDR3 nucleotides: TGTGCCAGCAGTTTTGGTCCCCGCTGGCTTGAGCAGTTCTTC.